The T cell receptor (beta chain) under discussion was sequenced for a study of regulatory T cells in long-lasting Graves disease. This clonotype was counted many times. Its antigen is unidentified. Germline V gene data show CDR1 as MGHRA and CDR2 as YSYEKL. The V end lost 0 bases, the J end lost 0 bases, and 9 bases lay between the germline ends. The CDR3 has 15 residues. CDR3 regions were amplified by Arm-PCR using iRepertoire HTBI primers to build TCR beta libraries. TCRdb re-called the multiplex PCR reads with MiXCR, one entry per CDR3 protein. Of approximately 350,000 distinct CDR3 sequences listed, around 15% are singletons. Notes on the study in general: With persistent disease, TRBV28, TRBJ1-2 and TRBJ2-5 were the favored segments. Comparison showed that persistent patients shared more public clonotypes (2,741) than new patients (around 1,000).

Time point of the sample: newly diagnosed GD, antithyroid drugs for less than 3 months. The TCR library was made from RNA extracted from PBMCs. Enrollment of patients was through an endocrinology department in Xi'an, China. This sample was shared with a second study, whose subject was T cells in Graves' hyperthyroidism and ophthalmopathy.

This clonotype was obtained from a woman in her late teens or twenties with Graves disease. Specimen: peripheral blood mononuclear cells (PBMCs), collected at new diagnosis, from a patient treated with antithyroid drugs. This chain links TRBV4-1 with TRBJ2-7; D uncertain. Here the CDR3 reads CASSQESASSYEQYF. The CDR3 nucleotides are TGCGCCAGCAGCCAAGAAAGCGCTAGCTCCTACGAGCAGTACTTC.